Listed here is a single T cell receptor (beta chain). Its cognate antigen is unknown. The length of the CDR3 is 13 residues. V dropped 2 bases and J dropped 5 bases, with 7 bases sitting between them. TCRdb used MiXCR to reprocess the 5' RACE reads, holding one entry per CDR3 protein. The repertoire consists of about 320,000 distinct CDR3 sequences, with around 15% occurring once and the leading ten covering around 23%. These data come from a study of T-cell memory formation after mild COVID-19. Findings of the study overall: Those CD4+ clones that contracted were mainly in CM and EM (CD8+ ones in EMRA). CD4+ bias marked clones expanding day 15 to 37, unlike balanced contracting clones. For second-wave clones that peaked at day 37, SARS-CoV-2 specificity went unverified.

The clonotype was recovered from a man between 18 and 35 years old who had mild COVID-19 (a few samples of this study predate the infection). Cell type and time point are not known. The specimen was PBMCs or a T cell subset sorted from them (not recorded which). V usage is TRBV12-3 or TRBV12-4 and J usage is TRBJ1-5; D is unclear. The CDR3 DNA sequence: TGTGCCAGCAGTTTATTACACGATCAGCCCCAGCATTTT. This codes for CASSLLHDQPQHF.